Following are 7 T cell receptor beta chains from one sample sequenced in a study of blood T cell repertoires in COVID-19. Clones were read by immunoSEQ multiplex PCR, and TCRdb kept only the in-frame ones, dropping some. In the table there are 400,000 to 450,000 clones, 86% of which are singletons. Sequencing was performed on peripheral blood. These receptors all come from a woman in her thirties with active or convalescent COVID-19.

The chain has TRBV10-3 and TRBJ2-1, with D possibly TRBD1 on 5 matching bases. The germline gives CDR1 ENHRY, CDR2 SYGVKD. With 11 bases removed from V and 1 base from J, the gap between germline ends came to 12 bases. CDR3 length: 13 residues. This CDR3 reads CASTGFSYNEQFF. CDR3 coding DNA: TGTGCCTCTACAGGATTTTCCTACAATGAGCAGTTCTTC.

This clone appeared once. J is TRBJ1-1 and V is TRBV9; no reliable D call. Deletions cut 1 base from V and 1 base from J, with 5 bases between. Germline CDR1 and CDR2: SGDLS and YYNGEE. This CDR3 has 13 residues. The DNA of the CDR3 is TGTGCCAGCAGCGTAAACAGGAACACTGAAGCTTTCTTT. It is translated as CASSVNRNTEAFF.

This chain uses TRBV29-1 with TRBJ2-7; the match to TRBD1 covers 7 bases. The V gene end was trimmed by 7 bases and the J gene end by 1 base; junction bases not matched to a gene: 7. The germline gives CDR1 SQVTM, CDR2 ANQGSEA. The CDR3 has 13 amino acids. CDR3 bases: TGCAGCGCCTATACAGGGGATTCCTACGAGCAGTACTTC. Its translation is CSAYTGDSYEQYF.

This clone was detected only once. The chain links TRBV11-2 to TRBJ2-7; 10 positions agree with TRBD2. Germline CDR1 and CDR2: SGHAT and FQNNGV. The CDR3 runs 16 residues. Trimming cost V 3 bases and J 7 bases; bases outside gene matches: 12. CDR3 amino acids: CASSFGSAGGPGEQYF. The CDR3 DNA is TGTGCCAGCAGCTTTGGGTCAGCGGGAGGGCCGGGGGAGCAGTACTTC.

The rearrangement links TRBV5-1 to TRBJ2-3; 15 nucleotides agree with TRBD2. J gave up 3 bases and V 3 bases, and 5 bases lay outside the gene matches. The germline CDR1 and CDR2 sequences are SGHRS and YFSETQ. The CDR3 loop spans 17 amino acids. The CDR3 sequence: CASSWTSGRALTDTQYF. The DNA for the CDR3 is TGCGCCAGCAGCTGGACTAGCGGGAGGGCCCTTACAGATACGCAGTATTTT.

This chain joins TRBV7-2 and TRBJ1-3; 7 nucleotides line up with TRBD1. Germline CDR1 reads SGHTA; CDR2 reads FQGNSA. V trimming: 7 bases; J trimming: 3 bases; junction bases outside the gene matches: 9. This CDR3 contains 15 residues. Written as DNA, the CDR3 is TGTGCCAGCACTCTTGGAGGGGGCTTTGGAAACACCATATATTTT. This gives the protein CASTLGGGFGNTIYF. The full variable domain, rest sourced from reference TRBV7-2 and TRBJ1-3, is GAGVSQSPSNKVTEKGKDVELRCDPISGHTALYWYRQSLGQGLEFLIYFQGNSAPDKSGLPSDRFSAERTGGSVSTLTIQRTQQEDSAVYLCASTLGGGFGNTIYFGEGSWLTVV.

About this clone itself: The sample holds other DNA sequences that translate to the same CDR3. The chain links TRBV18 to TRBJ1-2; TRBD1 matches 7 bases. After removal of 3 bases from V and 3 bases from J, the junction contained 1 base not matched to a gene. Per the germline V gene, CDR1 is KGHSH and CDR2 is LQKENI. This CDR3 region has 13 residues. The CDR3 nucleotides are TGTGCCAGCTCACCCACAGGGGACTATGGCTACACCTTC. Residues: CASSPTGDYGYTF.